This entry lists 25 T cell receptor beta chains sequenced from one sample in a study of T-cell reconstitution after alpha-beta-depleted transplantation in children. Unique molecular identifiers were used in preparing the TCRbeta library. TCRdb reprocessed the PCR reads with MiXCR, giving one entry per CDR3 protein. The sample includes approximately 170,000 distinct CDR3 sequences, 11% seen only once; the top ten take less than 15%. Sequencing used PBMCs, obtained before TCRalphabeta/CD19-depleted stem cell transplant. The receptors derive from a boy between 2 and 10 years old with acute myeloid leukemia, due to receive a stem cell transplant.

With regard to this clonotype: This may come from a read error, since a much larger clone is one base off. The CDR3 coding sequence is TGTGCCAGCACTGAAGCGCACAGGACCTCTGGAAACACCATATATTTT. Its translation is CASTEAHRTSGNTIYF. The rearrangement links TRBV6-1 to TRBJ1-3, with a possible D match to TRBD1 (5 bases). Germline assignment: CDR1 MNHNS and CDR2 SASEGT. The CDR3 has 16 residues.

This clonotype was observed at least ten times. The V and J genes are TRBV7-8 and TRBJ2-7, with D hard to call. Trimming took off 1 base at V and 3 bases at J, with 13 bases between the two ends. The CDR3 loop spans 15 amino acids. Looked up from germline, CDR1 is SGHVS and CDR2 is FQNEAQ. Here the CDR3 DNA reads TGTGCCAGCAGCTTAGAGTCCACACAGTTCTACGAGCAGTACGTC. Its translation is CASSLESTQFYEQYV.

This clonotype was detected ten times or more. The rearrangement joins TRBV5-1 to TRBJ2-1; 7 bases line up with TRBD2. The CDR3 spans 15 residues. Trimming took 0 bases from V and 7 from J; bases not matched to a gene: 7. The germline gives CDR1 SGHRS, CDR2 YFSETQ. This CDR3 is CASSLGASGKNEQFF. CDR3 nucleotides: TGCGCCAGCAGCTTGGGCGCTAGCGGCAAGAATGAGCAGTTCTTC.

Ten or more counts support this clonotype. The gene calls are TRBV7-6 and TRBJ2-7, with TRBD2 matching 10 bases. Germline trimming cut 6 bases from V and 7 bases from J; bases unmatched to any gene: 18. This CDR3 is built from 17 residues. CDR1 and CDR2 (germline): SGHVS, FNYEAQ. The CDR3 nucleotides read TGTGCCAGCAGTCTAGAGGCTAGCGGGAGTTATGCGAGGGAGCAGTACTTC. Protein: CASSLEASGSYAREQYF.

This clonotype was picked up many times. The V call is TRBV15, the J call TRBJ2-7; unclear D gene. Deletions cut 4 bases from V and 6 bases from J, with 16 bases between. This CDR3 spans 14 amino acids. From germline, CDR1 is LNHNV and CDR2 YYDKDF (reference sequence). CDR3 amino acids: CATSTDADASEQYF. The CDR3 DNA is TGTGCCACCAGCACAGACGCGGACGCCTCCGAGCAGTACTTC.

This clonotype was counted only a few times. The chain has TRBV30 and TRBJ2-7; maybe TRBD1 (5 bases). This CDR3 comprises 12 residues. CDR1 and CDR2 from the germline V gene are GTSNPN and SVGIG (reference sequence). V lost 0 bases and J lost 4, with 7 bases in between. For the CDR3, the DNA is TGTGCCTGGAGTGTAAGGGGATACGAGCAGTACTTC. Translation: CAWSVRGYEQYF. Combining the CDR3 with reference TRBV30 and TRBJ2-7 gives the whole variable domain SQTIHQWPATLVQPVGSPLSLECTVEGTSNPNLYWYRQAAGRGLQLLFYSVGIGQISSEVPQNLSASRPQDRQFILSSKKLLLSDSGFYLCAWSVRGYEQYFGPGTRLTVT.

This clonotype was observed many times. The gene calls are TRBV5-1 and TRBJ2-1, with D possibly matching TRBD1 (5 bases). The CDR3 extends over 13 amino acids. Deletions cut 5 bases from V and 7 bases from J, with 13 bases between. Germline CDR1 SGHRS, CDR2 YFSETQ. The CDR3 sequence: CASRFQGGNEQFF. The CDR3 region has the DNA TGCGCCAGCAGATTCCAGGGTGGAAATGAGCAGTTCTTC.

This clonotype came up many times. The genes are TRBV18 and TRBJ2-7; D gene ambiguous. Deletions cut 0 bases from V and 3 bases from J, with 6 bases between. The CDR3 has 13 residues. The germline V gene encodes CDR1 KGHSH and CDR2 LQKENI. The CDR3 loop reads CASSPPGHYEQYF. The CDR3, as DNA: TGTGCCAGCTCACCACCTGGTCACTACGAGCAGTACTTC.

This clonotype was counted at least ten times. This chain joins TRBV6-2 or TRBV6-3 and TRBJ2-1; unclear D gene. V was clipped by 5 bases and J by 8 bases, with 25 bases between them. Germline V gives CDR1 MNHEY, CDR2 SVGEGT. This CDR3 is built from 17 residues. As DNA, the CDR3 is TGTGCCAGCAGTCTCCCCGAGGTTAGCAGAATTATCCATGAGCAGTTCTTC. Amino acids: CASSLPEVSRIIHEQFF.

As for this clonotype: A clone one base away is much larger, so this may be a read error. The chain uses TRBV29-1 and TRBJ1-2; 9 nucleotides agree with TRBD1. The CDR3 extends over 13 amino acids. The germline V gene encodes CDR1 SQVTM and CDR2 ANQGSEA. The CDR3 spells CSVERTGDYGYAF. CDR3 DNA sequence: TGCAGCGTTGAAAGGACAGGGGACTATGGCTACGCCTTC.

This clonotype has ten or more counts. The chain combines TRBV7-9 with TRBJ1-6, with TRBD1 as a possible D gene (6 bases). The CDR3 loop spans 15 amino acids. V lost 1 base and J 8 bases, leaving 12 bases between the germline ends. Germline CDR1 reads SEHNR; CDR2 reads FQNEAQ (reference sequence). Here the CDR3 DNA reads TGTGCCAGCAGCTTAGACGGGGGCCCAGATTCACCCCTCCACTTT. It yields the protein CASSLDGGPDSPLHF.

Of note for this clonotype: An end of the junction does not agree with germline; a read error may underlie this. The gene calls are TRBV2 and TRBJ2-3, with D perhaps given as TRBD1 or TRBD2 (5 bases each). There are 12 residues in the CDR3. Germline V gene sequence: CDR1 SNHLY, CDR2 FYNNEI. CDR3 sequence reads: CASSDGGIVVLF. The CDR3 coding sequence is TGTGCCAGCAGTGATGGGGGAATCGTTGTACTTTTT.

This clonotype has ten or more counts. The chain recombines TRBV11-3 with TRBJ2-2, with 7 bases aligning to TRBD2. Losses at the gene ends were 5 bases for V and 2 bases for J; bases not matched to a gene: 11. Germline CDR1 SGHNT, CDR2 YENEEA. CDR3 length: 17 residues. CDR3: CASSISGLEYNTGELFF. The CDR3 DNA is TGTGCCAGCAGCATTAGCGGGCTAGAATATAACACCGGGGAGCTGTTTTTT.

This clonotype was counted at least ten times. CDR3 sequence reads: CASREPSPTDTQYF. The CDR3 nucleotides are TGTGCCAGCAGGGAGCCTAGCCCCACAGATACGCAGTATTTT. The chain combines TRBV12-3 or TRBV12-4 with TRBJ2-3; the D gene is possibly TRBD2 (5 bases). The CDR3 spans 14 residues. V was clipped by 6 bases and J by 2 bases, with 12 bases between them.

Ten or more counts support this clonotype. This chain links TRBV6-1 with TRBJ1-1; D uncertain. The V gene lost 6 bases and the J gene lost 5 bases, with 16 bases spanning the gap. CDR3 length: 14 amino acids. Looked up from germline, CDR1 is MNHNS and CDR2 is SASEGT. CDR3 DNA: TGTGCCAGCAGAAAGTCGGGAGACGGGACTGAAGCTTTCTTT. Protein: CASRKSGDGTEAFF.

The table lists this clonotype with many counts. The rearrangement uses TRBV7-9 and TRBJ2-7; maybe TRBD1 (6 bases). Between the trimmed V and J ends, which lost 1 base and 4 bases, there was a span of 17 bases. CDR1 and CDR2 from the germline V gene are SEHNR and FQNEAQ (reference sequence). This CDR3 contains 16 residues. CDR3 coding DNA: TGTGCCAGCAGCTTAGGCCCCCCAGGACAGCCGTACGAGCAGTACTTC. Translated, it gives CASSLGPPGQPYEQYF.

This clonotype has ten or more counts. The chain recombines TRBV7-2 with TRBJ2-5; 12 nucleotides align to TRBD2. V was clipped by 0 bases and J by 5 bases; unmatched bases: 4. Germline CDR1 SGHTA, CDR2 FQGNSA. This CDR3 region has 16 residues. The CDR3 region is CASSLALAGGRETQYF. The CDR3 region has the DNA TGTGCCAGCAGCTTAGCCCTAGCGGGGGGGAGGGAGACCCAGTACTTC.

This clonotype turned up a few times. The V and J genes are TRBV5-1 and TRBJ1-4; no definite D call. This CDR3 comprises 16 residues. Looked up from germline, CDR1 is SGHRS and CDR2 is YFSETQ. Trimming stripped 0 bases from V and 5 bases from J, with 14 bases between. The CDR3 loop is CASSLAEAWPNEKLFF. The CDR3 DNA is TGCGCCAGCAGCTTGGCCGAAGCGTGGCCCAATGAAAAACTGTTTTTT.

This clonotype occurred many times. The V gene is TRBV7-8, the J gene TRBJ2-7, with 10 bases that match TRBD2. After removal of 4 bases from V and 3 bases from J, the junction contained 6 bases not matched to a gene. CDR1 is SGHVS, CDR2 FQNEAQ, per germline. This CDR3 is built from 15 residues. The CDR3 sequence is CASSSSGRAYYEQYF. CDR3 nucleotides: TGTGCCAGCAGCTCGAGCGGGAGGGCCTACTACGAGCAGTACTTC.

As concerns this clonotype: This may be a read error, as it is one base from a much larger clone. The J gene is TRBJ2-4, the V gene TRBV5-1; 10 bases map to TRBD2. This CDR3 is 14 amino acids long. CDR1 is SGHRS, CDR2 YFSETQ, per germline. The CDR3 here is CASRSGRAGDIPYF. CDR3 in DNA: TGCGCCAGCAGAAGCGGGAGGGCCGGGGACATTCCGTACTTC. The full variable domain, its missing parts supplied by reference TRBV5-1 and TRBJ2-4, is KAGVTQTPRYLIKTRGQQVTLSCSPISGHRSVSWYQQTPGQGLQFLFEYFSETQRNKGNFPGRFSGRQFSNSRSEMNVSTLELGDSALYLCASRSGRAGDIPYFGAGTRLSVL.

The chain is built from TRBV6-1 and TRBJ1-5; unclear D gene. The CDR3 totals 16 residues. With 6 bases removed from V and 1 base from J, the gap between germline ends came to 16 bases. Germline V gene sequence: CDR1 MNHNS, CDR2 SASEGT. CDR3 DNA: TGTGCCAGCAGCCGCCTTATCCTGGAGAGCAATCAGCCCCAGCATTTT. Its protein product is CASSRLILESNQPQHF.

Ten or more counts support this clonotype. The chain recombines TRBV7-9 with TRBJ2-1; D unclear. The CDR3 loop spans 13 amino acids. Deletions cut 1 base from V and 10 bases from J, with 11 bases between. Germline CDR1 and CDR2: SEHNR and FQNEAQ (reference sequence). The CDR3 is CASSLGVLGEQFF. DNA for the CDR3: TGTGCCAGCAGCTTAGGTGTTCTTGGGGAGCAGTTCTTC.

This clonotype was picked up many times. This rearrangement joins TRBV7-3 to TRBJ1-6; possibly TRBD1 for D (6 bases). Trimming shortened V by 1 base and J by 3 bases, and 13 bases separated the two germline ends. The CDR3 spans 17 residues. Germline CDR1 reads SGHTA; CDR2 reads FQGTGA. In nucleotides, the CDR3 is TGTGCCAGCAGCTTAAAGGACAGAAACTACTATAATTCACCCCTCCACTTT. As protein: CASSLKDRNYYNSPLHF. The whole variable domain, remainder taken from reference TRBV7-3 and TRBJ1-6, is GAGVSQTPSNKVTEKGKYVELRCDPISGHTALYWYRQSLGQGPEFLIYFQGTGAADDSGLPNDRFFAVRPEGSVSTLKIQRTERGDSAVYLCASSLKDRNYYNSPLHFGNGTRLTVT.

At least ten counts were recorded for this clonotype. The rearrangement joins TRBV6-1 to TRBJ1-5; 7 bases are shared with TRBD1. J gave up 6 bases and V 3 bases, and 8 bases lay outside the gene matches. The germline CDR1 and CDR2 sequences are MNHNS and SASEGT. The CDR3 has 15 amino acids. In nucleotides, the CDR3 is TGTGCCAGCAGTGAGGTGGCAGGGGGAAGTCAGCCCCAGCATTTT. This codes for CASSEVAGGSQPQHF.

This clonotype was detected ten times or more. The chain has TRBV12-3 or TRBV12-4 and TRBJ2-7; D may match TRBD1 or TRBD2 (5 bases each). V was shortened by 2 bases and J by 2 bases, with 10 bases between the two germline ends. The length of the CDR3 is 14 residues. CDR3 nucleotides: TGTGCCAGCAGTTTATATGAGGGGACCTACGAGCAGTACTTC. It codes for CASSLYEGTYEQYF.